Included here is one TCR beta chain sequence, with context. The antigen is unknown. The data stem from a study of STAT5B mutations in CD4+ large granular lymphocyte leukemia. Overall study results and limits: TRBV06-family usage was enriched in top patient clones (8/27) versus controls (2/35).

The table came from immunoSEQ multiplex PCR; TCRdb's copy has only in-frame clones and leaves some out. The sample records tens of thousands of clones, over 70% being singletons. Germline lookup yields CDR1 MGHDK and CDR2 SYGVNS. V shed 6 bases and J shed 6 bases, with 12 bases lying between them. There are 13 residues in the CDR3. The sequenced sample consisted of CD4+ T cells from blood buffy coats. The genes are TRBV25-1 and TRBJ2-1; a weak D match, TRBD1 (5 bases). This TCR derives from a human donor in good health. DNA for the CDR3: TGTGCCAGCAGCGGAACAGGTTCCAATGAGCAGTTCTTC. It translates to CASSGTGSNEQFF.